This T cell receptor beta chain was found in a study of T cells after yellow fever vaccination. This clonotype showed up many times. TCRdb re-called the 5' RACE reads through MiXCR, storing one row per CDR3 protein. The sample comprises 340,000 or so distinct CDR3 sequences, around 12% of which are singletons, and roughly 3% rests with the top ten. The CDR3 is made up of 14 amino acids. Per germline, CDR1 MGHRA and CDR2 YSYEKL. The V end was cut by 4 bases, the J end by 1 base, with 10 bases between. Sample: CD4+ T cells sorted from PBMCs, taken 15 days after the yellow fever booster vaccination. The V gene is TRBV4-1, the J gene TRBJ2-5; no reliable D call. This TCR derives from a man aged 18 to 29 who received the YFV17D yellow fever vaccine. The CDR3 here is CASSLTGLQETQYF. In DNA, the CDR3 is TGCGCCAGCAGCCTAACTGGTCTCCAAGAGACCCAGTACTTC.